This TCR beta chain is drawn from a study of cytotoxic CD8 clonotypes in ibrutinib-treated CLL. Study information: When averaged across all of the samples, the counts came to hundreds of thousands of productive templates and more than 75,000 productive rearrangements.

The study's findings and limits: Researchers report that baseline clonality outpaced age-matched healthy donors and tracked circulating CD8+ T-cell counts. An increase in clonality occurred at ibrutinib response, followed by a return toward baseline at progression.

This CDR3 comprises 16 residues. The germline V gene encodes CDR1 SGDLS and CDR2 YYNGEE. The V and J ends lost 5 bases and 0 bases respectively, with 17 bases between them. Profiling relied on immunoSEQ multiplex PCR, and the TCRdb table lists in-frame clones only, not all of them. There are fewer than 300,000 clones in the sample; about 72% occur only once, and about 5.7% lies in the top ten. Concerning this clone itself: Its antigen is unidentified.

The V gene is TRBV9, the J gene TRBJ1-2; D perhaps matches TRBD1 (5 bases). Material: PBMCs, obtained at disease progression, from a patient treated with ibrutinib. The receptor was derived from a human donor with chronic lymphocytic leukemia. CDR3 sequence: CASSRGGAGTNYGYTF. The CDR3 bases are TGTGCCAGCAGTAGGGGAGGGGCAGGAACTAACTATGGCTACACCTTC.